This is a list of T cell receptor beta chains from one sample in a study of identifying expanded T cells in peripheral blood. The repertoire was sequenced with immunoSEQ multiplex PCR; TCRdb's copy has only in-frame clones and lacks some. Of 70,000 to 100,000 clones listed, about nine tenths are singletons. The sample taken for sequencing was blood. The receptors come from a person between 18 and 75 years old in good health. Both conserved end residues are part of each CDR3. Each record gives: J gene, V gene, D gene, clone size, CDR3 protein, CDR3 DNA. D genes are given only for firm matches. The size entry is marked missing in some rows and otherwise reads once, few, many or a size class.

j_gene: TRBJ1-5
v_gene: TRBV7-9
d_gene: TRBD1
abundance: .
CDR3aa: CASSYGTGNQPQHF
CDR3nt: TGTGCCAGCAGCTATGGGACAGGCAATCAGCCCCAGCATTTT

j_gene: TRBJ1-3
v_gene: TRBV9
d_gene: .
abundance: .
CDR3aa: CASSVDHESLSGNTIYF
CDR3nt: TGTGCCAGCAGCGTAGACCACGAAAGTCTCTCTGGAAACACCATATATTTT

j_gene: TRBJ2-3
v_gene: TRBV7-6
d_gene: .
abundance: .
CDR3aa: CASSLGVSLTDTQYF
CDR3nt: TGTGCCAGCAGCTTAGGCGTATCCCTCACAGATACGCAGTATTTT

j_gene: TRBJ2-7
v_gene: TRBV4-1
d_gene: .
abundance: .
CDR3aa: CASSNTRGGAYEQYF
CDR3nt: TGCGCCAGCAGCAACACCAGAGGGGGGGCCTACGAGCAGTACTTC

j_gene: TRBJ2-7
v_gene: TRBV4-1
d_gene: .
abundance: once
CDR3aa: CASSQEGHSTYEQYF
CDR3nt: TGCGCCAGCAGCCAAGAAGGACACAGTACCTACGAGCAGTACTTC

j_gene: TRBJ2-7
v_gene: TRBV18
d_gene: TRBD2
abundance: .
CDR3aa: CSTSDGEGYEQYF
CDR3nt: TGTTCGACCTCCGACGGGGAGGGCTACGAGCAGTACTTC

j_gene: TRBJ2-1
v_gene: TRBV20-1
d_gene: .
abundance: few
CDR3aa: CSAWTEPEQFF
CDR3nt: TGCAGTGCTTGGACAGAACCTGAGCAGTTCTTC

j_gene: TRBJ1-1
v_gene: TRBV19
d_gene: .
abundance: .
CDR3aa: CASTPIGGLGAFF
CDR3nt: TGTGCCAGTACCCCTATCGGGGGCCTGGGGGCTTTCTTT

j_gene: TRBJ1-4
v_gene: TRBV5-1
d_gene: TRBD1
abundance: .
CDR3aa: CASSSGQGASSPGEKLFF
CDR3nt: TGCGCCAGCAGCTCAGGACAGGGGGCCTCCTCCCCCGGAGAAAAACTGTTTTTT

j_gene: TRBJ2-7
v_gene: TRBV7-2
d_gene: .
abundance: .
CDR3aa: CASSQEQGYEQYF
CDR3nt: TGTGCCAGCAGCCAAGAACAGGGTTACGAGCAGTACTTC

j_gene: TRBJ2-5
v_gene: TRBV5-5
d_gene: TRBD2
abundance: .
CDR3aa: CASSLLGRGLPETQYF
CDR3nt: TGTGCCAGCAGCTTGTTGGGGAGGGGCCTTCCAGAGACCCAGTACTTC

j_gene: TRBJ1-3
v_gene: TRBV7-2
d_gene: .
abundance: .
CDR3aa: CASSLAQLTSVNTIYF
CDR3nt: TGTGCCAGCAGCTTAGCGCAGTTGACATCGGTCAACACCATATATTTT

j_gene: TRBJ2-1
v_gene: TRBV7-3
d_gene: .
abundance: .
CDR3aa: CASSLKGLRLFF
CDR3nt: TGTGCCAGCAGCTTAAAGGGTTTGAGGCTGTTCTTC

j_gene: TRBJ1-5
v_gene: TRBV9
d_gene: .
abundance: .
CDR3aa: CASSVDDQPQHF
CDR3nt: TGTGCCAGCAGCGTAGACGATCAGCCCCAGCATTTT

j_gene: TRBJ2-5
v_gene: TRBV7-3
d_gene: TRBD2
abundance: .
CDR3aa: CASSLRASGGIETQYF
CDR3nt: TGTGCCAGCAGCTTAAGGGCCAGCGGGGGGATAGAGACCCAGTACTTC

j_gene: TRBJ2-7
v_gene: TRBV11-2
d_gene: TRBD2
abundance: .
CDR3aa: CASKTPGLAGYEQYF
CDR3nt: TGTGCCAGCAAAACCCCGGGACTAGCGGGTTACGAGCAGTACTTC

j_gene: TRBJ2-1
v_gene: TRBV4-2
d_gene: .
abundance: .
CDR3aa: CASSQDRARDEQFF
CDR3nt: TGTGCCAGCAGCCAAGATCGAGCGCGGGATGAGCAGTTCTTC

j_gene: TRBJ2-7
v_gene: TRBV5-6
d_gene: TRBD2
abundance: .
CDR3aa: CASSWVSGSYEQYF
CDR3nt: TGTGCCAGCAGCTGGGTGAGCGGGAGCTACGAGCAGTACTTC

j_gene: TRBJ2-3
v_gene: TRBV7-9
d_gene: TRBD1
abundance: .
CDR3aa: CASRGQGSTDTQYF
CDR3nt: TGTGCCAGCAGGGGACAGGGAAGCACAGATACGCAGTATTTT

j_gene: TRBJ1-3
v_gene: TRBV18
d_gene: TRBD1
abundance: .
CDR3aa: CASSRQGQRNTIYF
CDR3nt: TGTGCCAGCTCCCGACAGGGGCAGAGAAACACCATATATTTT

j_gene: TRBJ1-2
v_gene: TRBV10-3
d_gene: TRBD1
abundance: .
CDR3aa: CAIRRDRGIYGYTF
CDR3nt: TGTGCCATCAGGCGGGACAGGGGAATCTATGGCTACACCTTC

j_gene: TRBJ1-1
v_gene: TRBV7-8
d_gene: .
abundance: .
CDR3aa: CASSSVRGTEAFF
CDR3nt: TGTGCCAGCAGCTCCGTGAGGGGCACTGAAGCTTTCTTT

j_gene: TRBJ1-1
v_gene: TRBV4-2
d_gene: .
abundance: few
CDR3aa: CASSQVQGTEAFF
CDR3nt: TGTGCCAGCAGCCAAGTGCAGGGAACTGAAGCTTTCTTT

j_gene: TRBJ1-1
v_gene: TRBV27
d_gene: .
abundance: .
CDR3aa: CASSFSGETEAFF
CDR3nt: TGTGCCAGCAGTTTCTCAGGGGAAACTGAAGCTTTCTTT

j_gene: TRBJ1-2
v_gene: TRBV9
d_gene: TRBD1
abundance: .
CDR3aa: CASSPQLGQDGYTF
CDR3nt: TGTGCCAGCAGCCCACAATTGGGACAGGATGGCTACACCTTC

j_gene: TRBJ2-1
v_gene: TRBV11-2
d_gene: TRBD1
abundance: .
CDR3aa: CASSFTQGQGPYNEQFF
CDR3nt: TGTGCCAGCAGCTTCACCCAGGGACAGGGGCCTTACAATGAGCAGTTCTTC

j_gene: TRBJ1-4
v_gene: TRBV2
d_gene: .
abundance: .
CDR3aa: CASSDNRNEKLFF
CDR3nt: TGTGCCAGCAGTGATAACAGGAATGAAAAACTGTTTTTT

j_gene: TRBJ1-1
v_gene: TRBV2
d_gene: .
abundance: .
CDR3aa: CASSEGSDTEAFF
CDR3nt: TGTGCCAGCAGTGAGGGGTCTGACACTGAAGCTTTCTTT

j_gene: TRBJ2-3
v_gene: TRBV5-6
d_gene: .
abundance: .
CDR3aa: CASIGSTDTQYF
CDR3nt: TGTGCCAGCATCGGTAGCACAGATACGCAGTATTTT

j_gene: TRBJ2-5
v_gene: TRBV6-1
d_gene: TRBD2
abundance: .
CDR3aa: CASSGTSGGAETQYF
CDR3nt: TGTGCCAGCAGTGGGACTAGCGGGGGGGCAGAGACCCAGTACTTC

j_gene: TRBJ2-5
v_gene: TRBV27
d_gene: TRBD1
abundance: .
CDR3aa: CASRPGTVKQETQYF
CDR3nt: TGTGCCAGCCGACCCGGGACAGTCAAACAAGAGACCCAGTACTTC

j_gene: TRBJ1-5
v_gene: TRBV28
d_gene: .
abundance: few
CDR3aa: CASSLWGNQPQHF
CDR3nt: TGTGCCAGCAGTTTATGGGGTAATCAGCCCCAGCATTTT

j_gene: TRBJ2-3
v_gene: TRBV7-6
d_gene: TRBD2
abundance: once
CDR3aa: CASSSALAGGPTDTQYF
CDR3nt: TGTGCCAGCAGTTCCGCTCTAGCGGGGGGGCCCACAGATACGCAGTATTTT

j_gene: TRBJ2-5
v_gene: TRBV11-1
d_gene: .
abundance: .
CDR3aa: CASSLRRGETQYF
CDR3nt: TGTGCCAGCAGCTTAAGGAGGGGAGAGACCCAGTACTTC

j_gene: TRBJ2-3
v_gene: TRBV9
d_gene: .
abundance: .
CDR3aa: CASSGRRTDTQYF
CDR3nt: TGTGCCAGCAGCGGACGCCGCACAGATACGCAGTATTTT

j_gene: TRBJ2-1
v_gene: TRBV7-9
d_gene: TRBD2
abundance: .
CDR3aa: CASSTGTSGIDEQFF
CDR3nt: TGTGCCAGCAGTACTGGGACTAGCGGGATCGATGAGCAGTTCTTC

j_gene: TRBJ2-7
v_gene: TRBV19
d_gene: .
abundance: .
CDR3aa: CASNSGYEQYF
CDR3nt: TGTGCCAGTAACAGTGGCTACGAGCAGTACTTC

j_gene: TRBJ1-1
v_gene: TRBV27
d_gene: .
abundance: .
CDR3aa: CASSLQGVGNTEAFF
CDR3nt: TGTGCCAGCAGTTTACAGGGAGTAGGGAACACTGAAGCTTTCTTT

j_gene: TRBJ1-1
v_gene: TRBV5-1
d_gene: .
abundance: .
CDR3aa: CASSLVGTTEAFF
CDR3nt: TGCGCCAGCAGCTTGGTCGGGACCACTGAAGCTTTCTTT

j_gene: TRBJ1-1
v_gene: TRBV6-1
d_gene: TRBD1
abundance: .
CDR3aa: CASSRDSENTEAFF
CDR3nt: TGTGCCAGCAGCCGGGACAGCGAGAACACTGAAGCTTTCTTT

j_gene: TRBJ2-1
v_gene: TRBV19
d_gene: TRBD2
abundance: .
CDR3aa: CASSILREGRHEQFF
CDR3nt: TGTGCCAGTAGTATACTCCGGGAGGGGCGGCATGAGCAGTTCTTC

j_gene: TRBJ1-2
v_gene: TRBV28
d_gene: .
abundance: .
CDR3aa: CASSLLGFYGYTF
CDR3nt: TGTGCCAGCAGTTTATTAGGGTTCTATGGCTACACCTTC

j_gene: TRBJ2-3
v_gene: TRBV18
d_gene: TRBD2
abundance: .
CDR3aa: CASSPLGSGGPRDTQYF
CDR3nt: TGTGCCAGCTCACCACTGGGTAGCGGGGGGCCTCGGGATACGCAGTATTTT

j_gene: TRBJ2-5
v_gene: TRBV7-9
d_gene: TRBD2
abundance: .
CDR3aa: CASSPSGQWGTQYF
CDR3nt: TGTGCCAGCAGCCCTAGCGGCCAGTGGGGGACCCAGTACTTC

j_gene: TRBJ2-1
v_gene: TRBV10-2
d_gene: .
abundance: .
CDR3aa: CASSEYRGRSSYNEQFF
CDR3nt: TGCGCCAGCAGTGAGTACCGAGGGCGGAGCTCCTACAATGAGCAGTTCTTC

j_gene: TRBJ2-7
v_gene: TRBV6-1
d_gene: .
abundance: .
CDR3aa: CASSPTGASYEQYF
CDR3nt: TGTGCCAGCAGCCCCACGGGCGCCTCCTACGAGCAGTACTTC

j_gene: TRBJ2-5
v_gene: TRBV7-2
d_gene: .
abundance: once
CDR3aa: CASSLVAASEETQYF
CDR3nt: TGTGCCAGCAGCTTAGTTGCAGCGTCGGAAGAAACCCAGTACTTC

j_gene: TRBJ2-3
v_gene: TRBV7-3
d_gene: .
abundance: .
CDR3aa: CASSSDLRRSTDTQYF
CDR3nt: TGTGCCAGCAGTTCCGACTTGCGCCGAAGCACAGATACGCAGTATTTT

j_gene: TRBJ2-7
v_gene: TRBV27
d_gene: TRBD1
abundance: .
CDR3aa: CASSLGDRYEQYF
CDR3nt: TGTGCCAGCAGTTTAGGGGACAGGTACGAGCAGTACTTC

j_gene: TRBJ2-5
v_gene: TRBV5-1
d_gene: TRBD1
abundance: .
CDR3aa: CASSTGTGLQETQYF
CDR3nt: TGCGCCAGCAGCACCGGGACAGGCTTACAAGAGACCCAGTACTTC

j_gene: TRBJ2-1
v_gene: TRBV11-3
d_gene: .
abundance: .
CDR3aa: CASSLGAGYNEQFF
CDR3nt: TGTGCCAGCAGCTTAGGCGCAGGGTACAATGAGCAGTTCTTC

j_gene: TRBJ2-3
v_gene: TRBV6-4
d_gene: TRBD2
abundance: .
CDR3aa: CASSHRGGASADTQYF
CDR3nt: TGTGCCAGCAGCCACCGGGGGGGGGCATCCGCAGATACGCAGTATTTT